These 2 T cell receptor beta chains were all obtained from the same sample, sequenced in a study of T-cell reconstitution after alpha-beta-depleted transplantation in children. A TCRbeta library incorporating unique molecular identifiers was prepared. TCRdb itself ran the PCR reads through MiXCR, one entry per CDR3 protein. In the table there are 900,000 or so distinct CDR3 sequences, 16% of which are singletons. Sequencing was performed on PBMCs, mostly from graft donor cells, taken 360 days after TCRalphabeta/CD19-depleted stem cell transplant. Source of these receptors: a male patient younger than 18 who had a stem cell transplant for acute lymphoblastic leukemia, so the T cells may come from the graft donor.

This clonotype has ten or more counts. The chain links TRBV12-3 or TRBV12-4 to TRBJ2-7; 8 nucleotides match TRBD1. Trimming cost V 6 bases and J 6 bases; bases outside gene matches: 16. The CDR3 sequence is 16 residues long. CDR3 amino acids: CASSPKGRTGLSEQYF. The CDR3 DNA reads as TGTGCCAGCAGCCCAAAGGGTAGGACAGGGCTCTCCGAGCAGTACTTC.

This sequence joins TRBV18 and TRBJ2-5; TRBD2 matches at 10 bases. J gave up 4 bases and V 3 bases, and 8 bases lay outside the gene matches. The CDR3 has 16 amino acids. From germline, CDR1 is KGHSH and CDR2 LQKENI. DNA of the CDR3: TGTGCCAGCTCACCTCCCGGACTAGCGGCGCGAGAGACCCAGTACTTC. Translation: CASSPPGLAARETQYF.